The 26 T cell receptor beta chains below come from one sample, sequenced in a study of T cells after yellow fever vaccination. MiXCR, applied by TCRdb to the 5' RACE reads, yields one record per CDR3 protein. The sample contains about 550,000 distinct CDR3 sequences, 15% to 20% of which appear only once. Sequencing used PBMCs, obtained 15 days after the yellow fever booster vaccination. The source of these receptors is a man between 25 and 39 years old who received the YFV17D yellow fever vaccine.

CDR3 sequence reads: CASSYQGAPNYGYTF. The CDR3 bases are TGCGCCAGCAGCTATCAGGGGGCGCCCAACTATGGCTACACCTTC. J is TRBJ1-2 and V is TRBV5-1, with 8 bases fitting TRBD1. This CDR3 has 15 amino acids. Germline values: CDR1 SGHRS, CDR2 YFSETQ. V trimming: 3 bases; J trimming: 2 bases; junction bases outside the gene matches: 6.

The DNA of the CDR3 is TGTGCCACCAGCGGGGGGGACGGCTACGAGCAGTACTTC. It encodes CATSGGDGYEQYF. The chain carries TRBV15 and TRBJ2-7; 7 nucleotides match TRBD2. The CDR3 has 13 residues. The J segment lost 3 bases and the V segment lost 5 bases, leaving 4 bases of the junction unmatched. Germline V gene sequence: CDR1 LNHNV, CDR2 YYDKDF (reference sequence).

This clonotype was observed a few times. CDR3 amino acids: CASSYPGRADEQYF. The CDR3 DNA follows: TGTGCCAGCAGCTACCCCGGAAGGGCCGACGAGCAGTACTTC. The J gene is TRBJ2-7, the V gene TRBV3-1; no firm D call. The CDR3 has 14 residues. Trimming shortened V by 5 bases and J by 5 bases, and 16 bases separated the two germline ends. The germline V gene has CDR1 LGHDT and CDR2 YNNKEL (reference sequence).

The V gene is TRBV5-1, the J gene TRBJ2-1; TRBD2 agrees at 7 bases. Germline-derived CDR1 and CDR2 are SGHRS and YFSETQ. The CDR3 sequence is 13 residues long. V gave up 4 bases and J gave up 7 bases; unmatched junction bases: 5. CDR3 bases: TGCGCCAGCAGCCTAGGGACTACTAATGAGCAGTTCTTC. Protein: CASSLGTTNEQFF.

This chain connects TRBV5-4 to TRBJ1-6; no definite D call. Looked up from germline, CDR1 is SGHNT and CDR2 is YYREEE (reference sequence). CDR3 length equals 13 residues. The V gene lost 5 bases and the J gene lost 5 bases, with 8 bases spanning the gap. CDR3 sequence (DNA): TGTGCCAGCAGTAAGTCGGATAATTCACCCCTCCACTTT. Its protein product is CASSKSDNSPLHF.

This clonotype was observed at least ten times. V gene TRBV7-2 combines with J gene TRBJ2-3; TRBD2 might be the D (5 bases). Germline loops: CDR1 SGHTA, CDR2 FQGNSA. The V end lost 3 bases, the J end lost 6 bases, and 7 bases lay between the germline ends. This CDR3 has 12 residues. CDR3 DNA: TGTGCCAGCAGCTTTAGCGCGGATACGCAGTATTTT. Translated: CASSFSADTQYF.

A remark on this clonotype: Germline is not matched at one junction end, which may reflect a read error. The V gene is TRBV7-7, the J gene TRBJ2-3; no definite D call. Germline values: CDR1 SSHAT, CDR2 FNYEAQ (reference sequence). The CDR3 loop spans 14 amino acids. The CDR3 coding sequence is TGTGCTAGCAACTTAGGGTCCCCTGCGGATACGCAGTATTTT. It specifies CASNLGSPADTQYF.

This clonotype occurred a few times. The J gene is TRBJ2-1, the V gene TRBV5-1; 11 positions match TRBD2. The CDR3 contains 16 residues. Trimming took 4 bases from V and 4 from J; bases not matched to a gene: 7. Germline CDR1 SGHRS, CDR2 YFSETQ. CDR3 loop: CASSPLSSGGYNEQFF. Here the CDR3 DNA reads TGCGCCAGCAGCCCCCTCTCTAGCGGGGGGTACAATGAGCAGTTCTTC.

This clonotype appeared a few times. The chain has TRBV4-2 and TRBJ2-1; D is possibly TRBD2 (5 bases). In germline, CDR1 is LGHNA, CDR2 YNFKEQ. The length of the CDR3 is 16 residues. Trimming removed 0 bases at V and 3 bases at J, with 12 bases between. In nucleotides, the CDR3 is TGTGCCAGCAGCCAAGATACCCGGGGAGACTACAATGAGCAGTTCTTC. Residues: CASSQDTRGDYNEQFF.

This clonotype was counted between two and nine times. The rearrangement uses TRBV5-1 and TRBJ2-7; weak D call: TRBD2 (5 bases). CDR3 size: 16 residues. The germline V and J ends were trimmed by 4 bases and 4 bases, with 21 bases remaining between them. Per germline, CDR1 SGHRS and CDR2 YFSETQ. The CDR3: CASSPGPSQRVYEQYF. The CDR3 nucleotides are TGCGCCAGCAGCCCGGGCCCCTCACAGAGGGTTTACGAGCAGTACTTC.

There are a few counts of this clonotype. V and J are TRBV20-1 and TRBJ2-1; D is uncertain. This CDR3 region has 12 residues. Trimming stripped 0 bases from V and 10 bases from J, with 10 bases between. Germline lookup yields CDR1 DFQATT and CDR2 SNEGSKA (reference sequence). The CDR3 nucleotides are TGCAGTGCTAGAGAAGGTGAGGCGGAGCAGTTCTTC. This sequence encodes CSAREGEAEQFF.

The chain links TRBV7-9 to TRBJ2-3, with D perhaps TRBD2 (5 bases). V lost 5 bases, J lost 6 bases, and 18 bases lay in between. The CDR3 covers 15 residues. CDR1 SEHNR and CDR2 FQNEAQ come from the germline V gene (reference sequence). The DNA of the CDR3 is TGTGCCAGCAGCCCCGGGGTCCTCTGCTTCGATACGCAGTATTTT. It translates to CASSPGVLCFDTQYF. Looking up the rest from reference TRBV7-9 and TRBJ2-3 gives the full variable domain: DTGVSQNPRHKITKRGQNVTFRCDPISEHNRLYWYRQTLGQGPEFLTYFQNEAQLEKSRLLSDRFSAERPKGSFSTLEIQRTEQGDSAMYLCASSPGVLCFDTQYFGPGTRLTVL.

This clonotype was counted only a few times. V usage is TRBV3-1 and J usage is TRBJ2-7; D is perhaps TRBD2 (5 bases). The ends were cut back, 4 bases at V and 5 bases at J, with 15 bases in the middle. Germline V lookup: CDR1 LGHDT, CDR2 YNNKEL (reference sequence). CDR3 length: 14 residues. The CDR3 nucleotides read TGTGCCAGCAGCCTACGGGGATTGCGCGACGAGCAGTACTTC. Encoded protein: CASSLRGLRDEQYF.

The DNA of the CDR3 is TGTGCCAGCAGCCCGAGCCGGGACAGGGCGGGCGAGACCCAGTACTTC. Protein: CASSPSRDRAGETQYF. The chain carries TRBV7-9 and TRBJ2-5; 9 nucleotides match TRBD1. V shed 5 bases, J shed 5 bases, and the junction held 12 bases outside the gene matches. Germline-derived CDR1 and CDR2 are SEHNR and FQNEAQ (reference sequence). The CDR3 loop spans 16 amino acids.

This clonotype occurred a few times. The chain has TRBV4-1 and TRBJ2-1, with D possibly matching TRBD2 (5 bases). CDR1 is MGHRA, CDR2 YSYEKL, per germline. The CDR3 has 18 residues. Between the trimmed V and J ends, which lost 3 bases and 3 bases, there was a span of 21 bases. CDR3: CASSQTFRELSDYNEQFF. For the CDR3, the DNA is TGCGCCAGCAGCCAGACCTTTAGGGAGCTTTCAGACTACAATGAGCAGTTCTTC.

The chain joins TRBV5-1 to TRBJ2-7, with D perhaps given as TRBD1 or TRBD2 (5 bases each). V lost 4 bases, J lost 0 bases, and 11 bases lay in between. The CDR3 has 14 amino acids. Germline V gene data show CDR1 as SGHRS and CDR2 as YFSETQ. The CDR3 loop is CASSRGPNSYEQYF. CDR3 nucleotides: TGCGCCAGCAGCAGGGGACCTAACTCCTACGAGCAGTACTTC. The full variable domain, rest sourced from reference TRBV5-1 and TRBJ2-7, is KAGVTQTPRYLIKTRGQQVTLSCSPISGHRSVSWYQQTPGQGLQFLFEYFSETQRNKGNFPGRFSGRQFSNSRSEMNVSTLELGDSALYLCASSRGPNSYEQYFGPGTRLTVT.

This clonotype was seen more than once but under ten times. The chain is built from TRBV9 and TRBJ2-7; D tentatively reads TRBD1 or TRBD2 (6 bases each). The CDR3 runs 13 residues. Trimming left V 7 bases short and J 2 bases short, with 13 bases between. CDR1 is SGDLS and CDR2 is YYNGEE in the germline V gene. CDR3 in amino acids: CASGRGPTYEQYF. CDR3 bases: TGTGCCAGCGGACGGGGGCCAACCTACGAGCAGTACTTC.

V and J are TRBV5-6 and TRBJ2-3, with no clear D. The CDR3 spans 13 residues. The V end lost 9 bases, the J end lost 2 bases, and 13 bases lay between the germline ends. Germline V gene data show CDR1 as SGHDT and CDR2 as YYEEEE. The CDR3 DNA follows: TGTGCCATGGGCCCCACCTTCACAGATACGCAGTATTTT. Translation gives CAMGPTFTDTQYF.

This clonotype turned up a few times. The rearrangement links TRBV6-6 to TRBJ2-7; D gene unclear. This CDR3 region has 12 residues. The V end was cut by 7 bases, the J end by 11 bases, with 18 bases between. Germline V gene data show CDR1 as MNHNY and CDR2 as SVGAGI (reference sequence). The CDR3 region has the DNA TGTGCCAGCACCCTCCCCTCCGAGAAGAAGTACTTC. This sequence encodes CASTLPSEKKYF.

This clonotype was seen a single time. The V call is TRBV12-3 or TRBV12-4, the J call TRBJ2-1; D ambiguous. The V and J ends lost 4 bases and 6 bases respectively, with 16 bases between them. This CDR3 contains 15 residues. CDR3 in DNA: TGTGCCAGCAGTTACCTGGGAAATCGTTTCAATGAGCAGTTCTTC. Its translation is CASSYLGNRFNEQFF.

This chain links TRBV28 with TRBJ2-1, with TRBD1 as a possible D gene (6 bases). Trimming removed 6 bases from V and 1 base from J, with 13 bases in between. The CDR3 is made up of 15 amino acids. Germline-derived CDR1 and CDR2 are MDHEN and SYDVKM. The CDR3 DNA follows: TGTGCCAGCAGCGCGACAGGCCCTTCCTACAATGAGCAGTTCTTC. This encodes CASSATGPSYNEQFF.

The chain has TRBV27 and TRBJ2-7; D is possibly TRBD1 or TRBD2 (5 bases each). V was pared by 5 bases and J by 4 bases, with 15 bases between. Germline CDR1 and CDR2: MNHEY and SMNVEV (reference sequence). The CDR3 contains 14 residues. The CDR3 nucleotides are TGTGCCAGCAGTCTTACTCCCTGGGGGTACGAGCAGTACTTC. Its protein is CASSLTPWGYEQYF.

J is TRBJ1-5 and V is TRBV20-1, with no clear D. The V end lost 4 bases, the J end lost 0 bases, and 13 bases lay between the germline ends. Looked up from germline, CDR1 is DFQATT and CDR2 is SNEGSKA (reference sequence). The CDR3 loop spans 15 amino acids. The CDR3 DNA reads TGCAGTGCTAAGGCGGCAGGATCTAGCAATCAGCCCCAGCATTTT. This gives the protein CSAKAAGSSNQPQHF.

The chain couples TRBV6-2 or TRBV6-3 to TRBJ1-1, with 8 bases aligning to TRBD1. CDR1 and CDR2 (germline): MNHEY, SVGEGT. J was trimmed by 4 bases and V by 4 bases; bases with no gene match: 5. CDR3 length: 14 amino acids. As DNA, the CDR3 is TGTGCCAGCAGTTTGCCAGGGGGCTTCACTGAAGCTTTCTTT. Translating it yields CASSLPGGFTEAFF.

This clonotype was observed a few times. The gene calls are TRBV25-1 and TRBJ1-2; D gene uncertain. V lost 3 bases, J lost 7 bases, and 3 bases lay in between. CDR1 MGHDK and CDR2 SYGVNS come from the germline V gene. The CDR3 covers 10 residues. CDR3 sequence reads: CASSEIGYTF. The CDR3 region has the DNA TGTGCCAGCAGTGAGATTGGCTACACCTTC.

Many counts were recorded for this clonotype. The chain's CDR3 is CASSEDRGYEQYF. DNA of the CDR3: TGTGCCAGCAGTGAGGACAGGGGCTACGAGCAGTACTTC. The chain uses TRBV12-3 or TRBV12-4 and TRBJ2-7, with 9 bases fitting TRBD1. The V and J ends lost 5 bases and 3 bases, in that order; junction bases with no gene match: 2. The CDR3 has 13 amino acids.